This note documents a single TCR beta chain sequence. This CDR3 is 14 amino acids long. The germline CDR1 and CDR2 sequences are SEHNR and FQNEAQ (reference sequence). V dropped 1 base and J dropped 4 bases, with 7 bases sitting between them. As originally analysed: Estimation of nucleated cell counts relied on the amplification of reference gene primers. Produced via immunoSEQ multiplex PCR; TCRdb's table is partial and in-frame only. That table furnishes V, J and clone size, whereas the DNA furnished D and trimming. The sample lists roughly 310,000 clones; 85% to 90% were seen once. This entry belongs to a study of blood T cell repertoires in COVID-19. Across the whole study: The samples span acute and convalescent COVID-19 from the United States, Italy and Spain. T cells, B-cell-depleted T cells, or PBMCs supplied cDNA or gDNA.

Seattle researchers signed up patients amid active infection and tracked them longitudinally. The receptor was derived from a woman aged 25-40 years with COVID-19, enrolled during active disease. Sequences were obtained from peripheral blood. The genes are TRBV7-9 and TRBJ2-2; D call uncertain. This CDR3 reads CASSLGRGTGELFF. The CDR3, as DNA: TGTGCCAGCAGCTTAGGTCGCGGCACCGGGGAGCTGTTTTTT.